This T cell receptor (beta chain) is drawn from a study of T cells in Graves' hyperthyroidism and ophthalmopathy. The study's findings and limits: Blood held most thyroid clonotypes expanded above 0.001 frequency.

For Graves' hyperthyroidism to be stable, ophthalmopathy could not progress within 18 months. The patients, who ranged from 18 to 65 in age, presented with newly diagnosed hyperthyroidism lasting under 2 months. PBMCs came from 9 to 10 ml fresh peripheral blood. Germline loops: CDR1 SGDLS, CDR2 YYNGEE. V was shortened by 2 bases and J by 5 bases, with 14 bases between the two germline ends. CDR3 size: 14 residues. With respect to this clonotype: Its antigen is not known.

The investigators amplified TCR beta CDR3 regions from RNA transcripts. The HTBI primer set drove a first-round RT-PCR of the TCR CDR3. One entry per CDR3 protein, called by TCRdb with MiXCR from the multiplex PCR reads. The sample yields approximately 380,000 distinct CDR3 sequences, under 20% seen once. The sequence came from a young woman with Graves' hyperthyroidism. The V call is TRBV9, the J call TRBJ2-7, with D unclear. The sample consisted of blood. The CDR3 coding sequence is TGTGCCAGCAGCGTTGGAGAAGGGATCCACGAGCAGTACTTC. Residues: CASSVGEGIHEQYF.